This T cell receptor beta chain was captured in a study of T cells after yellow fever vaccination. The CDR3 runs 15 residues. Per germline, CDR1 SGHRS and CDR2 YFSETQ. With 4 bases removed from V and 1 base from J, the gap between germline ends came to 14 bases. TCRdb processed the 5' RACE reads anew with MiXCR; each CDR3 protein has one entry. The sample lists 150,000 to 200,000 distinct CDR3 sequences, roughly 6.4% seen once, with roughly 3% in the top ten. Sequencing was performed on CD4+ T cells sorted from PBMCs, taken on the day of the first yellow fever vaccination. The receptor's source is a man aged 18-30 years who received the YFV17D yellow fever vaccine. The chain has TRBV5-1 and TRBJ1-1; unclear D gene. The CDR3 DNA is TGCGCCAGCAGCCTGGGTCCTGCAGGGAACACTGAAGCTTTCTTT. Translated, it gives CASSLGPAGNTEAFF.